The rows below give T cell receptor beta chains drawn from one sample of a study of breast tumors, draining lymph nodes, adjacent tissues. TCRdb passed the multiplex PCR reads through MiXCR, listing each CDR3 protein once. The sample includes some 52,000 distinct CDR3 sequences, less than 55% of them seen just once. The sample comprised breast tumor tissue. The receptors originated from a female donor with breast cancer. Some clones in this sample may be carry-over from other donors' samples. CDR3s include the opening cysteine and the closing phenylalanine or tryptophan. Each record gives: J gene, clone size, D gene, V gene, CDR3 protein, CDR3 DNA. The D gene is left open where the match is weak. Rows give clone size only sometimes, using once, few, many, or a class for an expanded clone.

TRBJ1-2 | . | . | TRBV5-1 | CASFTGNYGYTF | TGCGCCAGCTTCACAGGGAACTATGGCTACACCTTC
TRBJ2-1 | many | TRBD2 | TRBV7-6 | CASSRLAGGVYNEQFF | TGTGCCAGCAGCCGACTAGCGGGAGGGGTATACAATGAGCAGTTCTTC
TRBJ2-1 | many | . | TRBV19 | CASSIERSKPKQFF | TGTGCCAGTAGTATCGAGCGGTCTAAACCGAAGCAGTTCTTC
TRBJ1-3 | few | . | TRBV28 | CANPRTDLTYSGNTIYF | TGTGCCAACCCCAGGACCGACCTTACCTACTCTGGAAACACCATATATTTT
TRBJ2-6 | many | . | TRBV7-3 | CASSLTVGSRSGANVLTF | TGTGCCAGCAGCTTAACGGTAGGGTCTCGGTCTGGGGCCAACGTCCTGACTTTC
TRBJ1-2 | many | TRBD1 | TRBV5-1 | CASSLGQGILGGYTF | TGCGCCAGCAGCTTGGGACAGGGGATCCTGGGGGGCTACACCTTC
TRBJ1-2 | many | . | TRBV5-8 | CASSLGPLGRNGYTF | TGTGCCAGCAGCTTGGGACCCTTGGGCAGGAACGGCTACACCTTC
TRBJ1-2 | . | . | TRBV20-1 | CSATTSGSLLGYTF | TGCAGCGCTACTACTAGCGGGAGTCTTTTGGGCTACACCTTC
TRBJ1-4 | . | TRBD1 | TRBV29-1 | CSASGGGNEKLFF | TGCAGCGCCTCAGGGGGGGGAAATGAAAAACTGTTTTTT
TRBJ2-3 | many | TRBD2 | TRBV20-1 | CSATSGSDTDTQYF | TGCAGTGCTACTAGCGGGAGTGACACAGATACGCAGTATTTT
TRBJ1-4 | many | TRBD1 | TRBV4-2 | CASSQDGQGGSLPEKLFF | TGTGCCAGCAGCCAAGATGGGCAGGGGGGATCGTTACCTGAAAAACTGTTTTTT